This record concerns one T cell receptor (beta chain) sequence. This sample was taken from a study of cytotoxic CD8 clonotypes in ibrutinib-treated CLL. Study at large: Among responders, roughly 25 were partial and 2 complete; after median approximately 62 months, roughly 14 stayed remitted and 12 progressed. Timing of response sample collection was a median about twelve months after treatment start, with a range of 6 to 36.

The planned depth of sequencing spanned 1 in 200,000 to 1 in 1 million T cells. Using immunoSEQ multiplex PCR, the repertoire was profiled, and TCRdb retains in-frame clones only, with some absent. The table lists some 150,000 clones, 75% to 80% of them singletons. Germline-derived CDR1 and CDR2 are LGHNA and YSLEER. The junction had 9 bases not matched to a gene; V was cut back by 4 bases and J by 4 bases. There are 16 residues in the CDR3. The TCR comes from a human donor with chronic lymphocytic leukemia. The source was PBMCs, collected after 24 months of ibrutinib treatment. J is TRBJ2-1 and V is TRBV4-3; 8 bases line up with TRBD2. CDR3 bases: TGCGCCAGCAGCCGCACAACTAGCGGACCTTACAATGAGCAGTTCTTC. Its protein product is CASSRTTSGPYNEQFF.